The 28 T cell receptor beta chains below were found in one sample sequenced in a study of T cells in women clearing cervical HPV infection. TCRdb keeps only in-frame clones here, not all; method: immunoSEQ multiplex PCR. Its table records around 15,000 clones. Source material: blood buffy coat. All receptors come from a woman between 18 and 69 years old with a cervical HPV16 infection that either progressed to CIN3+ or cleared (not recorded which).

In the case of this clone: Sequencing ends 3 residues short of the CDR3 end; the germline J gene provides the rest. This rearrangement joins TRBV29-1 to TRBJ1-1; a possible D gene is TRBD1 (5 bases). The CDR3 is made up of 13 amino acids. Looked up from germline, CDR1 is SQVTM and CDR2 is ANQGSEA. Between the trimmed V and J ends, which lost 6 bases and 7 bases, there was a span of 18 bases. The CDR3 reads CSVVGGGSLEAFF. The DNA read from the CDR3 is TGCAGCGTCGTGGGGGGAGGGAGCCTTGAA.

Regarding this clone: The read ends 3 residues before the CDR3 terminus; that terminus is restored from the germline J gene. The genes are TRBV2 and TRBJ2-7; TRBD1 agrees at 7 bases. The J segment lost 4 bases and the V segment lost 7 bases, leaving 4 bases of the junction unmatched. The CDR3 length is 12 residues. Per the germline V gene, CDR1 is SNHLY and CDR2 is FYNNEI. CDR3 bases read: TGTGCCAGCACAAGACAGGGTTACGAG. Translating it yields CASTRQGYE. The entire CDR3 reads CASTRQGYEQYF.

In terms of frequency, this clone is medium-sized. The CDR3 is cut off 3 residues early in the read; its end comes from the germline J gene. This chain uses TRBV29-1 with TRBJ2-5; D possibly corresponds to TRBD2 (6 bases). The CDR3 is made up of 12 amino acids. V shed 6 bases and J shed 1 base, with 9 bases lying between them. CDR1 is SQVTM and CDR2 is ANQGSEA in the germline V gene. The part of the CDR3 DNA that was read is TGCAGCGTGGGGGACTTCCAAGAGACC. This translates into CSVGDFQET. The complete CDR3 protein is CSVGDFQETQYF.

The CDR3 protein is CASSLPGKKAFF. Partial CDR3 DNA: TGTGCCAGCAGCTTACCGGGGAAGAAA. The J gene is TRBJ1-1, the V gene TRBV7-2; D not resolved. The read ends 3 residues shy of where the CDR3 ends; the end is completed using the germline J gene. CDR3 size: 12 residues. CDR1 and CDR2 from the germline V gene are SGHTA and FQGNSA.

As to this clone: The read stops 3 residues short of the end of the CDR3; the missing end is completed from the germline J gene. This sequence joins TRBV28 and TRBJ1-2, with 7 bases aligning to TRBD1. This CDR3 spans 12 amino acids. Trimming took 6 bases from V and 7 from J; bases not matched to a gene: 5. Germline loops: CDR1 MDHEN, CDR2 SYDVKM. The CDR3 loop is CASSDRVSGYTF. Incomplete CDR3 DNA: TGTGCCAGCAGCGACAGGGTCAGTGGC.

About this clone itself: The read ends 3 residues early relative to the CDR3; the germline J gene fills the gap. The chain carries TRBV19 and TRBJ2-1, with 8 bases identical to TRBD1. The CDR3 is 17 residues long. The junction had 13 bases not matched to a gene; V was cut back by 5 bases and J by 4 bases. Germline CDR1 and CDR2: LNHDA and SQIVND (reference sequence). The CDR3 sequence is CASSPTSGGAGYNEQFF. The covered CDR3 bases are TGTGCCAGTAGTCCGACCTCAGGGGGCGCGGGGTACAATGAG.

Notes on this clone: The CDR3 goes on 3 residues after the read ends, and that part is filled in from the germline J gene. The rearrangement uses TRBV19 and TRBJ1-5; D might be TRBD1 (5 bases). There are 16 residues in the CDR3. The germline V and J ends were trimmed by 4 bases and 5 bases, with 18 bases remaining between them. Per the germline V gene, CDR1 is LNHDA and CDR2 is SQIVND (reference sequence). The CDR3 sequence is CASSTHLVSGDQPQHF. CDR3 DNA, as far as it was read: TGTGCCAGTAGTACACATCTGGTGTCGGGGGATCAGCCC.

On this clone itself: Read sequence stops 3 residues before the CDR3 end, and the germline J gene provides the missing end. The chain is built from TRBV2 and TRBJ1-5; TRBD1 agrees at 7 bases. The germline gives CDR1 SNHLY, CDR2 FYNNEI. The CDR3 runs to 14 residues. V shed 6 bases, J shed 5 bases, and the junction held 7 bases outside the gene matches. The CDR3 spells CASRGDSTHQPQHF. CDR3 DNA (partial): TGTGCCAGCAGGGGGGACAGCACGCATCAGCCC.

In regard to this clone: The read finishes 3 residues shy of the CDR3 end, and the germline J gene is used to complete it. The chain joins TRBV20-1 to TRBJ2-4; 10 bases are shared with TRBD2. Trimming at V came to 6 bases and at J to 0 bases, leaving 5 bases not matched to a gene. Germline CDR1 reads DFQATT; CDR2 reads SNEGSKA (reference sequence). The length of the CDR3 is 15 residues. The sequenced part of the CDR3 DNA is TGCAGTGCCAATCTAGCGGGGGCAGCCAAAAACATT. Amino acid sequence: CSANLAGAAKNI. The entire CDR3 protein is CSANLAGAAKNIQYF.

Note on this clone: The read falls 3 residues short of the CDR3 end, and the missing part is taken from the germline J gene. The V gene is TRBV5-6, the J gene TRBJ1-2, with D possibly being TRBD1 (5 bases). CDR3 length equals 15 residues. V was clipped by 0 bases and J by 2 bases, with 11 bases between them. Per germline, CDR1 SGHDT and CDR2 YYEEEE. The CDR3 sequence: CASSLAGRVNYGYTF. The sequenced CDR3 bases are TGTGCCAGCAGCTTGGCGGGCAGGGTGAACTATGGC.

The chain's CDR3 is CSAKATAGQGDYGYTF. CDR3 DNA, as far as it was read: TGCAGTGCTAAGGCCACCGCGGGACAGGGAGACTATGGC. This chain joins TRBV20-1 and TRBJ1-2, with 9 bases lining up with TRBD1. The read terminates 3 residues ahead of where the CDR3 ends, so the germline J gene completes it. Germline CDR1 reads DFQATT; CDR2 reads SNEGSKA (reference sequence). The CDR3 is 16 amino acids. The V and J ends lost 4 bases and 3 bases, in that order; junction bases with no gene match: 12.

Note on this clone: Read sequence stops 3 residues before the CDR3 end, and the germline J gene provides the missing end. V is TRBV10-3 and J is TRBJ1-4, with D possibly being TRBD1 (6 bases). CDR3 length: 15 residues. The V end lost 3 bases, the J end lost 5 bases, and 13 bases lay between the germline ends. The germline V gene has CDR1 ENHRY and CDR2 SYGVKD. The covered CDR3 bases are TGTGCCATCAGTGACGGGCAGGGGAGGAATGAAAAA. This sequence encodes CAISDGQGRNEK. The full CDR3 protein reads CAISDGQGRNEKLFF.

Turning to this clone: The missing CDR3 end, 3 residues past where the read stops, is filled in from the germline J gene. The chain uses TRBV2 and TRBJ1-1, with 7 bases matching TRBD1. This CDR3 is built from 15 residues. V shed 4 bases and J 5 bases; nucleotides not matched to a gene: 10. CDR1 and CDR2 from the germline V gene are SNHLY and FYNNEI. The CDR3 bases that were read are TGTGCCAGCAGTGTCCCACCAGGGGGTAAGACTGAA. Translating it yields CASSVPPGGKTE. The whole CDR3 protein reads CASSVPPGGKTEAFF.

This CDR3 is CASSDRERGYGYTF. The CDR3 bases that were read are TGTGCCAGCAGTGACAGGGAAAGAGGCTATGGC. The chain is built from TRBV6-2 or TRBV6-3 and TRBJ1-2; TRBD1 agrees at 7 bases. From the germline J gene comes the end of the CDR3, since the read stops 3 residues before it. The junction had 7 bases not matched to a gene; V was cut back by 5 bases and J by 4 bases. The CDR3 has 14 residues. Germline loops: CDR1 MNHEY, CDR2 SVGEGT.

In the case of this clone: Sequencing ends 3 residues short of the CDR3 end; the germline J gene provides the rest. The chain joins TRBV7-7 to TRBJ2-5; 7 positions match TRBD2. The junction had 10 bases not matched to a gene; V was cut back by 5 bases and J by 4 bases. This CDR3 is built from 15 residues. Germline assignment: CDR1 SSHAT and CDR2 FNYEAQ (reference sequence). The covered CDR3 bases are TGTGCCAGCAGCCCTGAAGTGGCTAGCGGAGAGACC. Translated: CASSPEVASGET. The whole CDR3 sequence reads CASSPEVASGETQYF.

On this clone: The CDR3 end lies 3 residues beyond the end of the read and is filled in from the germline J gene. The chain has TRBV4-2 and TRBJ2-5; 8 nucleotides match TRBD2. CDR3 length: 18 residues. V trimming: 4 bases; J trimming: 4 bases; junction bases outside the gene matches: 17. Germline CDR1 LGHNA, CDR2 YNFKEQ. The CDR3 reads CASSRLGTSGVRGETQYF. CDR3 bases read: TGTGCCAGCAGCCGCCTAGGGACTAGTGGGGTGAGGGGAGAGACC.

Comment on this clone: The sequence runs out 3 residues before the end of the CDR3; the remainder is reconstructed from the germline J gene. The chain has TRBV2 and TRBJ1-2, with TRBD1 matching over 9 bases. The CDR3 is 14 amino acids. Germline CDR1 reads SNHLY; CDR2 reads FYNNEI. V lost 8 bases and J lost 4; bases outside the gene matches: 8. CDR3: CASSKTGGSYGYTF. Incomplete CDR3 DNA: TGTGCCAGCTCAAAAACAGGGGGCAGCTATGGC.

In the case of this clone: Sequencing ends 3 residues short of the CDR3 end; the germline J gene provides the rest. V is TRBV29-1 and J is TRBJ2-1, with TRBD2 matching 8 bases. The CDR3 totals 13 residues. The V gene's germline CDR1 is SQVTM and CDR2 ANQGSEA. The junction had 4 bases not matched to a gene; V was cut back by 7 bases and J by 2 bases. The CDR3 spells CSATGGTYNEQFF. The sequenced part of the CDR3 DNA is TGCAGCGCCACGGGGGGGACCTACAATGAG.

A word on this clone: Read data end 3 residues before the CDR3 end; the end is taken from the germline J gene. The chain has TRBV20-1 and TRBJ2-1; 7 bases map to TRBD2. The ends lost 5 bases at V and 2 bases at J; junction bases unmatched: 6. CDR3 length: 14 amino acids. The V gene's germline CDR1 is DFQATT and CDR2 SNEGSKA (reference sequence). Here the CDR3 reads CSARGELTYNEQFF. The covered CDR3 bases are TGCAGTGCTCGGGGGGAATTGACCTACAATGAG.

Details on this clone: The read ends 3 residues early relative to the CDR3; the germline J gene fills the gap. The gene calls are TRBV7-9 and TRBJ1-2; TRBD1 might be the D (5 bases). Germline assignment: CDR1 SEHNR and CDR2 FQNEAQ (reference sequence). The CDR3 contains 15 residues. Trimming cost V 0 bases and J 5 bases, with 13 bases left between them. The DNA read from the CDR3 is TGTGCCAGCAGCTTAGCGATGGCAGGGTTTTATGGC. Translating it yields CASSLAMAGFYG. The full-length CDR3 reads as CASSLAMAGFYGYTF.

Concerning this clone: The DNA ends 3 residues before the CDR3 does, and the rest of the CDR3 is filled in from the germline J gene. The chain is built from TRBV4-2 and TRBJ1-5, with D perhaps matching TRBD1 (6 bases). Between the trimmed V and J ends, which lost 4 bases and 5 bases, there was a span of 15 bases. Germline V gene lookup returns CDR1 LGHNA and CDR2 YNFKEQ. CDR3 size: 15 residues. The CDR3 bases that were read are TGTGCCAGCAGCCGCAACGCTACAGGGTATCAGCCC. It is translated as CASSRNATGYQP. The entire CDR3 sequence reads CASSRNATGYQPQHF.

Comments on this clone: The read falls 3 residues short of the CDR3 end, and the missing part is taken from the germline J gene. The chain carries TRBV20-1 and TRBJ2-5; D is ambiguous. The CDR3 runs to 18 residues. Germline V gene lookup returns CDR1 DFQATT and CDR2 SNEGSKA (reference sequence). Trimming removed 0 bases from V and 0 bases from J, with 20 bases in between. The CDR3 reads CSARDRRRASRNQETQYF. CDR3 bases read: TGCAGTGCTAGAGATCGGCGCAGAGCATCTAGGAACCAAGAGACC.

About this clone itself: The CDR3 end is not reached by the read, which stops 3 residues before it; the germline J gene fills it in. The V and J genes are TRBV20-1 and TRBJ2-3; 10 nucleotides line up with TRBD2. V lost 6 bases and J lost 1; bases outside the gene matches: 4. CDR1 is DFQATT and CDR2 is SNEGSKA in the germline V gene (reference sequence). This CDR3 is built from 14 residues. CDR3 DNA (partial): TGCAGTGCCCCACTAGCGGGGCGCACAGATACG. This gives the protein CSAPLAGRTDT. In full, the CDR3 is CSAPLAGRTDTQYF.

The CDR3 protein is CASSFSQTGGTEAFF. The covered CDR3 bases are TGTGCCAGCAGCTTTTCCCAGACAGGGGGTACTGAA. V gene TRBV7-9 combines with J gene TRBJ1-1; 9 bases match TRBD1. The read gets to within 3 residues of the CDR3 end, and the germline J gene fills in the rest. The germline CDR1 and CDR2 sequences are SEHNR and FQNEAQ (reference sequence). CDR3 length: 15 residues. The J segment lost 5 bases and the V segment lost 3 bases, leaving 7 bases of the junction unmatched.

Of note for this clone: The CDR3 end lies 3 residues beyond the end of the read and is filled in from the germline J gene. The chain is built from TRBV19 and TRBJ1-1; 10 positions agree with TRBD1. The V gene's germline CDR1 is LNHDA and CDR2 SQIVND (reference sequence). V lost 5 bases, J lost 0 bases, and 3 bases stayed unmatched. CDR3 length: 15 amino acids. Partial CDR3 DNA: TGTGCCAGTAGTTGGGACAGGGGCATGAACACTGAA. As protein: CASSWDRGMNTE. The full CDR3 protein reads CASSWDRGMNTEAFF.

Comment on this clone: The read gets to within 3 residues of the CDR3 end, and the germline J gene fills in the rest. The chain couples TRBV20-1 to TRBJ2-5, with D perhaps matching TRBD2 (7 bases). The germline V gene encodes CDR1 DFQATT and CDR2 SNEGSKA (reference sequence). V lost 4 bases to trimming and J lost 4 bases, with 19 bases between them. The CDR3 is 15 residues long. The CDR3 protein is CSATNPGGPGETQYF. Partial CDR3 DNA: TGCAGTGCTACCAACCCGGGGGGCCCGGGAGAGACC.

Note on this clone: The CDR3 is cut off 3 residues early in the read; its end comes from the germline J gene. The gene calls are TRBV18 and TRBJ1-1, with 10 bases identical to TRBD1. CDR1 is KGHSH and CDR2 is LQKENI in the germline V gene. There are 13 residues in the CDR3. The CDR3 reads CASSSDRGPLAFF. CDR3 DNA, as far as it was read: TGTGCCAGCTCATCCGACAGGGGGCCCTTG.

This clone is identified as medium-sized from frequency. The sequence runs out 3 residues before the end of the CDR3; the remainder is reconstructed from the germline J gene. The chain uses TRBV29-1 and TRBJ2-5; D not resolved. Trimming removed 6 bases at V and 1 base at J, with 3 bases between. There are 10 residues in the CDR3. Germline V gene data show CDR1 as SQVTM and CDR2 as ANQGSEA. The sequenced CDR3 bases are TGCAGCGTCCTCCAAGAGACC. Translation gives CSVLQET. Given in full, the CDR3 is CSVLQETQYF.